This TCR beta chain originates from a study of cytomegalovirus exposure and HLA in healthy donors. Study-wide results and limits: In a later analysis, specific HLA alleles were associated with 15,000 to 20,000 TCR beta sequences at a 0.05 false discovery rate. In a later analysis, a genetic analysis reported fewer productive-TCR N-insertions in an Asian-associated ancestry cluster than the cohort average.

The CDR3 loop spans 15 amino acids. Trimming removed 5 bases from V and 2 bases from J, with 13 bases in between. Germline assignment: CDR1 SNHLY and CDR2 FYNNEI. This PCR relied on a set of 60 Vbeta primers and 13 Jbeta primers. Per the original data handling: Approximately 87 million unique TCR beta chains, 9.5 million to 14 million shared, were counted in a later analysis. Here immunoSEQ multiplex PCR was the method, and the copy in TCRdb shows in-frame clones only, minus some. Clone size and V and J calls were adopted from that table, with D and trimming inferred from the DNA. The table has 57,000 or so clones, around two thirds seen once. Points on this clone: The antigen remains unidentified.

The receptor's source is a woman aged 60-75 years in good health and CMV-seropositive. Sequencing used PBMCs. The rearrangement uses TRBV2 and TRBJ1-5; D is perhaps TRBD1 (6 bases). CDR3 region: CASSPRGGGNQPQHF. As DNA, the CDR3 is TGTGCCAGCAGTCCCCGAGGGGGGGGCAATCAGCCCCAGCATTTT. Combining the CDR3 with reference TRBV2 and TRBJ1-5 gives the whole variable domain EPEVTQTPSHQVTQMGQEVILRCVPISNHLYFYWYRQILGQKVEFLVSFYNNEISEKSEIFDDQFSVERPDGSNFTLKIRSTKLEDSAMYFCASSPRGGGNQPQHFGDGTRLSIL.